This T cell receptor beta chain was observed in a study of cytomegalovirus exposure and HLA in healthy donors. Study-level points and caveats: The likely origin of a cluster of highly shared sequence variants was a sequencing artifact. TCR beta V- and J-gene trimming, according to a later analysis, was linked to a missense DCLRE1C variant. Presence/absence analyses took donor sequencing depth as roughly uniform.

Trimming left V 4 bases short and J 13 bases short, with 14 bases between. The CDR3 covers 12 residues. Germline V gene data show CDR1 as GTSNPN and CDR2 as SVGIG (reference sequence). This clone was picked up a small number of times. Its antigen is not known. In the PCR, 60 Vbeta and 13 Jbeta primers were used. Sequenced by immunoSEQ multiplex PCR; TCRdb stores in-frame clones only, minus some. The sample consists of around 150,000 clones, 80% to 90% of them appearing once. Material: PBMCs. The gene calls are TRBV30 and TRBJ1-6; D might be TRBD1 (5 bases). The source of this sequence is a woman aged 40 to 55 in good health and CMV-seropositive. As DNA, the CDR3 is TGTGCCTGGACCAAACAGGCTGTCCCCCTCCACTTT. Residues: CAWTKQAVPLHF.